Reported below is one T cell receptor (beta chain). J was trimmed by 4 bases and V by 4 bases; bases with no gene match: 4. Germline V gives CDR1 DFQATT, CDR2 SNEGSKA (reference sequence). The CDR3 runs to 14 residues. This sample was taken from a study of T cells in Graves' hyperthyroidism and ophthalmopathy. Amplification of TCR beta CDR3 regions used RNA as the template. The HTBI primer set served for first-round RT-PCR of the TCR CDR3. TCRdb independently ran MiXCR on the multiplex PCR reads; one entry per CDR3 protein. This sample has about 59,000 distinct CDR3 sequences, with approximately 53% found just once.

This rearrangement joins TRBV20-1 to TRBJ2-7; 13 positions agree with TRBD2. The TCR was taken from a woman aged 60-70 years with Graves' ophthalmopathy. The specimen was blood. The CDR3 loop reads CSATWTSGSYEQYF. The CDR3 coding sequence is TGCAGTGCTACCTGGACTAGCGGGAGTTACGAGCAGTACTTC.